This T cell receptor beta chain was documented in a study of blood T cells in healthy people across ages (dated by TCRdb to the mid-2010s). For context, the study as a whole: Template switching captured roughly one uniquely barcoded TCR beta cDNA molecule per two T cells in model experiments. To avoid experimental bias, donors of different ages were spread randomly across the sequencing lanes. Age-related changes in TCR beta repertoire diversity were measured in the study by deep sequencing normalized with unique cDNA molecular identifiers. For two donors (one aged 18 to 30 and one aged 80 or older), the study analyzed two additional independent replicas of 1 million unique cDNA reads from the same blood draw. Four age groups were formed from the donors: young (average 16 years), middle-aged (approximately 40), aged (about 62) and long-lived (less than 85). The full study reports these points: Compared with the aged group, the long-lived group had more naive CD4+ T cells, fewer expanded clones and increased TCR diversity, suggesting age selection. As age increased, observed TCR beta diversity per million T cells dropped in a roughly linear way, and a significant reduction was already evident by age about 36. Observed TCR beta diversity correlated strongly with the percentage of naive T cells measured by flow cytometry. Since profiling was done on bulk unsorted PBMCs, naive and antigen-experienced compartments could not be conclusively compared. Estimates of total diversity based on one million sequenced T cells were regarded as lower bounds and as underestimates. Because the CMV infection status of the donors was unknown, age-related changes in expanded clonotypes may potentially have been confounded.

Regarding this clonotype: There is no known antigen for this receptor. Per-base quality was not reported, and no clone a single base away is much larger than it.

The CDR3 has 15 amino acids, counting the end cysteine and phenylalanine. The only DNA kept is the CDR3, 45 bases in frame from the first base. CDR1 and CDR2, per the germline V gene (reference sequence), are GTSNPN and SVGIG. The germline ends are 18 bases apart after V is trimmed by 3 bases and J by 4 bases. The roughly 42 donors, aged about 6 to 100 years, were systemically healthy Caucasian individuals from Russia. Roughly 11 milliliters of peripheral blood were drawn from each donor into EDTA-treated Vacutainer tubes. Ficoll-Paque density-gradient centrifugation was used to isolate PBMCs, with at least 6.5 million per sample. Total RNA, at least 6 micrograms per sample, was extracted from PBMCs with Trizol reagent. Naive CD45RAhigh/CD27high T cell percentages were measured by flow cytometry on a PBMC aliquot from every donor. Receptor amplification or capture employed 5' RACE. Sequencing was carried out with an Illumina HiSeq 2500. A second PCR of about 6 to 12 cycles was run with a J-beta primer mix and a sample-barcoded 5' primer. A unique molecular identifier was introduced onto each TCR beta cDNA molecule by a template-switch 5' adaptor carrying 12 random nucleotides. Each sample yielded at least 3 million CDR3-containing paired-end reads. First-strand cDNA was synthesized from all RNA with the Mint cDNA synthesis kit, primed by a TRBC-specific oligonucleotide. After uracil-DNA glycosylase treatment, a first 18-cycle PCR used universal primers M1SS and BC2_uni_R on all cDNA. In the original analysis: For normalization, 1 million high-quality reads were randomly selected from each sample, with every read carrying a distinct molecular identifier. Reads with shared molecular identifiers were discarded instead of being binned into consensus sequences. CDR3 identification, clonotype clustering and error correction used MiTCR with a Q25 quality threshold and the strictest error-elimination algorithm. A nonparametric unseen species model using Euler transformation provided a lower-bound estimate of total TCR beta diversity. TCRdb reanalyzed the raw reads on its own, using fastp at Q25 for trimming and MiXCR for clone calling, and kept in-frame beta chains. Records with the same CDR3 protein are collapsed into one entry carrying the most frequent genes and DNA. The V and J calls were not made by the authors but by TCRdb's processing. Recorded for this sample are 920,000 or so distinct CDR3 sequences; around 45% of them occurred a single time. Of the sample, approximately 20% is held by the ten largest clones.

The chain employs TRBV30 and TRBJ1-1, with the D gene uncertain. Material for sequencing was blood. The TCR sequence derives from a woman in her sixties in good health. For the CDR3, the sequence is CAWRKRVSDGTEAFF. The nucleotide sequence is given as TGTGCCTGGAGAAAAAGGGTCAGTGACGGCACTGAAGCTTTCTTT.